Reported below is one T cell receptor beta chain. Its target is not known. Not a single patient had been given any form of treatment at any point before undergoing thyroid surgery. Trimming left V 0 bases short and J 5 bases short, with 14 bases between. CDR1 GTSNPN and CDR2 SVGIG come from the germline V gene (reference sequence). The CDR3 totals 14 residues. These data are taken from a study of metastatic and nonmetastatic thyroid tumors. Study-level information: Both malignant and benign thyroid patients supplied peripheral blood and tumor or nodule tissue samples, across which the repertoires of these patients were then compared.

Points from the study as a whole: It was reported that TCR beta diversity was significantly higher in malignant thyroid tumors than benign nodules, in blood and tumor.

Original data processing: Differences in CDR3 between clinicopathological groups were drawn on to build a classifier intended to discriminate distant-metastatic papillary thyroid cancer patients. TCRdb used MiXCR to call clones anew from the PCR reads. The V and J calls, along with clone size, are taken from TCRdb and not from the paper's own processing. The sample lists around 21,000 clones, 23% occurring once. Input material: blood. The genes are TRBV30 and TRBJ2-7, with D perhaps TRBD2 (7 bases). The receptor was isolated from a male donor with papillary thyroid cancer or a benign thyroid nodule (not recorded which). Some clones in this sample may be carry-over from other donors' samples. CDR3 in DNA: TGTGCCTGGAGTGTAGGAGGGGGGGCCAACGAGCAGTACTTC. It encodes CAWSVGGGANEQYF.